At least ten counts were recorded for the clone carrying this T cell receptor (beta chain). Antigen specificity is unknown. The data are from a study of breast tumors, draining lymph nodes, adjacent tissues. Whole-study findings and limits: Tumor repertoires ranked between lymph nodes and nontumor tissue in diversity, with V and J gene preferences.

Samples came from axillary lymph nodes draining the breast cancer. TCRdb processed the multiplex PCR reads anew with MiXCR; each CDR3 protein has one entry. This table has approximately 230,000 distinct CDR3 sequences, less than 35% appearing once. Deletions cut 4 bases from V and 0 bases from J, with 11 bases between. CDR3 size: 15 residues. Germline V gene sequence: CDR1 KGHDR, CDR2 SFDVKD. This TCR derives from a female donor with breast cancer. Some clones in this sample may be carry-over from other donors' samples. The sample consisted of axillary lymph node tissue. The genes are TRBV24-1 and TRBJ2-5, with D perhaps TRBD1 (5 bases). CDR3 nucleotides: TGTGCCACCAGTGACGCGGACAAGTACCAAGAGACCCAGTACTTC. It codes for CATSDADKYQETQYF.